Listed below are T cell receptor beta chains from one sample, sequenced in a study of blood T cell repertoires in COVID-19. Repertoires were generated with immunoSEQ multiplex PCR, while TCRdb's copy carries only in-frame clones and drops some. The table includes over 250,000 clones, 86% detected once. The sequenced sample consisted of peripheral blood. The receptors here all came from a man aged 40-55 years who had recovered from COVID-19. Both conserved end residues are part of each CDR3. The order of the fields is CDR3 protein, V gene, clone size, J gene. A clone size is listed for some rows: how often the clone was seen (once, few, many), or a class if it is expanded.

CAIRGQGNEKLFF	TRBV10-3	NA	TRBJ1-4
CASSLVAGKHNEQFF	TRBV5-1	NA	TRBJ2-1
CASSLDRVLDEQYF	TRBV18	NA	TRBJ2-7
CASSPRDRGFSRSQYF	TRBV9	NA	TRBJ2-5
CASSLAVGEQFF	TRBV7-2	NA	TRBJ2-1
CASSYGGLAPDTQYF	TRBV6-5	NA	TRBJ2-3
CASSPRTGKETQYF	TRBV7-9	once	TRBJ2-5
CAILGGHEAFF	TRBV10-3	NA	TRBJ1-1
CASSLGQGAQTGELFF	TRBV7-2	NA	TRBJ2-2
CASSLAGVTGYTF	TRBV7-6	NA	TRBJ1-2
CASSHFVQYF	TRBV7-4	NA	TRBJ2-7
CSVAGGYTF	TRBV29-1	NA	TRBJ1-2
CASSIRTGGITEAFF	TRBV19	once	TRBJ1-1
CASSARDRGNNEQFF	TRBV7-9	NA	TRBJ2-1
CASSYSGASGGYTF	TRBV6-5	NA	TRBJ1-2
CASSNKETQYF	TRBV5-1	NA	TRBJ2-5
CASSNPGQGTNEQYF	TRBV13	NA	TRBJ2-7
CASRPRAGGSYEQYF	TRBV7-4	NA	TRBJ2-7
CASSFADLGGTEAFF	TRBV7-8	NA	TRBJ1-1
CSVAGTGGPQETQYF	TRBV29-1	NA	TRBJ2-5
CASSVGGISYEQYF	TRBV9	NA	TRBJ2-7
CSVGRTSGATRGEQFF	TRBV29-1	NA	TRBJ2-1
CASSQVRTSADTQYF	TRBV4-1	few	TRBJ2-3
CASSRLGGLPYEQYF	TRBV27	NA	TRBJ2-7
CASSAGGVAGGVSPGIHPKYF	TRBV9	NA	TRBJ2-4
CASSRLQGIGELFF	TRBV11-2	NA	TRBJ2-2
CASSVGGESSYEQYF	TRBV27	NA	TRBJ2-7
CASSLLQGDNEKLFF	TRBV27	NA	TRBJ1-4
CASSRTSGSHEQFF	TRBV9	NA	TRBJ2-1
CASSEYLSNTEAFF	TRBV10-2	NA	TRBJ1-1
CASSLGSEAFF	TRBV12-3/TRBV12-4	NA	TRBJ1-1
CASSLRLPPNEQFF	TRBV19	NA	TRBJ2-1
CATSDSGQGAGGYTF	TRBV24-1	NA	TRBJ1-2
CASRGPNNEQFF	TRBV7-9	once	TRBJ2-1
CASSIKLSGPQHF	TRBV19	NA	TRBJ1-5
CASSTTWDRGYEQYF	TRBV9	NA	TRBJ2-7
CASSPNRALATNEKLFF	TRBV18	NA	TRBJ1-4
CASSLDLQDPYGYTF	TRBV7-6	NA	TRBJ1-2
CASSLSPYGELFF	TRBV27	once	TRBJ2-2
CASSGTSGVYTQYF	TRBV10-2	NA	TRBJ2-3
CATSSGQGARETQYF	TRBV23-1	NA	TRBJ2-5
CASSFYSLAKNIQYF	TRBV6-2/TRBV6-3	few	TRBJ2-4
CASSLDGQRETQYF	TRBV5-8	NA	TRBJ2-5
CASSAVQGLGVPEAFF	TRBV11-2	NA	TRBJ1-1
CASANSTGGGRTYNEQFF	TRBV5-4	NA	TRBJ2-1
CAWSRRGAKPSTNYGYTF	TRBV30	NA	TRBJ1-2